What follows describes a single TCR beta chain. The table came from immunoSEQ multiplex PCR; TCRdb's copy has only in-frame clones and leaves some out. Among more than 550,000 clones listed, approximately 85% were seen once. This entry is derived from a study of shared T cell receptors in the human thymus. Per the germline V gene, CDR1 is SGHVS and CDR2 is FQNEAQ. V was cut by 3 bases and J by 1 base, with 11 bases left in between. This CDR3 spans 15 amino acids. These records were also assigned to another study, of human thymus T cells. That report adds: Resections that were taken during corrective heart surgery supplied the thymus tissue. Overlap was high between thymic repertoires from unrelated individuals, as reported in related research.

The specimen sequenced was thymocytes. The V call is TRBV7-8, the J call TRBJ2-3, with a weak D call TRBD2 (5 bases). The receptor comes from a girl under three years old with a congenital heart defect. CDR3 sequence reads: CASSFSSSRTDTQYF. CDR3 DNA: TGTGCCAGCAGCTTTTCTAGCTCACGCACAGATACGCAGTATTTT.